These T cell receptor beta chains were read from a single sample in a study of T cell responses to AZD1222 COVID-19 vaccine. Repertoires were generated with immunoSEQ multiplex PCR, while TCRdb's copy carries only in-frame clones and drops some. This table holds 100,000 to 150,000 clones, 80% to 90% found once. The sample here was peripheral blood, taken on day 0 of AZD1222 vaccination. Every receptor here comes from an adult in good health. CDR3s include the opening cysteine and the closing phenylalanine or tryptophan. The order of the fields is clone size, D gene, V gene, J gene, CDR3 protein, CDR3 DNA. A D gene is named only where the DNA matches it firmly. The listing skips clone size in some rows; elsewhere it reads once, few, many or a size class.

>-|TRBD2|TRBV4-1|TRBJ2-3
CASSQGGLAGVSDTQYF
TGCGCCAGCAGCCAGGGGGGACTAGCGGGAGTATCAGATACGCAGTATTTT
>-|TRBD1|TRBV4-3|TRBJ1-2
CASSQGTGGAHGYTF
TGCGCCAGCAGCCAAGGGACAGGGGGCGCACATGGCTACACCTTC
>-|TRBD1|TRBV4-1|TRBJ2-3
CASSLYYGTGGLDTQYF
TGCGCCAGCAGCCTCTACTACGGGACAGGGGGCCTGGATACGCAGTATTTT
>-|-|TRBV27|TRBJ2-1
CASSPRRQFNEQFF
TGTGCCAGCAGTCCCCGGAGGCAATTCAATGAGCAGTTCTTC
>once|-|TRBV10-3|TRBJ1-2
CAINPGRGGNGYTF
TGTGCCATCAACCCGGGCCGGGGCGGGAATGGCTACACCTTC
>-|TRBD1|TRBV19|TRBJ2-2
CASSDRGRSTGELFF
TGTGCCAGTAGTGACAGGGGGCGTAGCACCGGGGAGCTGTTTTTT
>-|TRBD1|TRBV24-1|TRBJ1-1
CATSDSGGPGLEAFF
TGTGCCACCAGTGATTCAGGGGGCCCGGGACTTGAAGCTTTCTTT
>once|-|TRBV28|TRBJ2-2
CASSLAGQNTGELFF
TGTGCCAGCAGTTTAGCAGGACAAAACACCGGGGAGCTGTTTTTT
>-|-|TRBV19|TRBJ1-5
CASSIDRAQPQHF
TGTGCCAGTAGTATAGATCGGGCTCAGCCCCAGCATTTT
>-|-|TRBV27|TRBJ1-6
CASRQSPLYNSPLHF
TGTGCCAGCCGACAGTCGCCCCTCTATAATTCACCCCTCCACTTT
>-|-|TRBV2|TRBJ2-5
CASSVDGRPQETQYF
TGTGCCAGCAGCGTTGATGGCAGGCCCCAAGAGACCCAGTACTTC
>-|TRBD1|TRBV28|TRBJ1-1
CASRPRGAANTEAFF
TGTGCCAGCCGACCCAGGGGGGCAGCGAACACTGAAGCTTTCTTT
>-|TRBD2|TRBV5-1|TRBJ2-1
CASSLEAGGWDEQFF
TGCGCCAGCAGCTTGGAGGCGGGGGGTTGGGATGAGCAGTTCTTC
>-|-|TRBV9|TRBJ2-3
CASSTRGEPDTQYF
TGTGCCAGCAGCACCCGCGGGGAACCAGATACGCAGTATTTT
>-|-|TRBV7-2|TRBJ1-2
CASSPSHYGYTF
TGTGCCAGCAGCCCCTCTCACTATGGCTACACCTTC
>-|-|TRBV5-6|TRBJ1-6
CASSLARGRLGVYNSPLHF
TGTGCCAGCAGCTTGGCCCGGGGCAGGCTGGGAGTATATAATTCACCCCTCCACTTT
>-|-|TRBV19|TRBJ1-5
CASSFRDGLQPQHF
TGTGCCAGTAGTTTCAGGGACGGATTACAGCCCCAGCATTTT
>-|-|TRBV5-1|TRBJ1-2
CASSFDPSYTYGYTF
TGCGCCAGCAGCTTTGACCCCTCATACACCTATGGCTACACCTTC
>once|-|TRBV4-3|TRBJ2-1
CASSQAGNNEQFF
TGCGCCAGCAGCCAAGCAGGGAACAATGAGCAGTTCTTC
>-|-|TRBV4-3|TRBJ2-7
CASSQGLRTAYEQYF
TGCGCCAGCAGCCAAGGTTTAAGGACAGCCTACGAGCAGTACTTC
>-|-|TRBV18|TRBJ2-7
CASSPDGYEQYF
TGTGCCAGCTCCCCCGATGGGTACGAGCAGTACTTC
>-|TRBD2|TRBV27|TRBJ2-2
CASSSYGTSGVGELFF
TGTGCCAGCAGTTCCTATGGGACTAGCGGAGTCGGGGAGCTGTTTTTT
>-|-|TRBV11-2|TRBJ1-2
CASSIYYGYTF
TGTGCCAGCAGCATTTACTATGGCTACACCTTC
>-|TRBD1|TRBV3-1/TRBV3-2|TRBJ1-2
CASSQTGQAGYTF
TGTGCCAGCAGCCAAACCGGACAGGCCGGCTACACCTTC
>-|-|TRBV4-3|TRBJ1-2
CASSRQREANYGYTF
TGCGCCAGCAGCCGTCAGCGGGAAGCTAACTATGGCTACACCTTC
>-|TRBD1|TRBV7-6|TRBJ1-1
CASSATDRATEAFF
TGTGCCAGCAGCGCCACCGACAGGGCCACTGAAGCTTTCTTT
>-|TRBD1|TRBV5-1|TRBJ2-3
CASRRTGTGGTDTQYF
TGCGCCAGCAGACGGACCGGGACAGGGGGCACAGATACGCAGTATTTT
>-|-|TRBV19|TRBJ2-3
CASSLGLTDTQYF
TGTGCCAGTAGTTTAGGTCTCACAGATACGCAGTATTTT
>-|-|TRBV15|TRBJ2-5
CATSNTGLIQETQYF
TGTGCCACCAGCAACACAGGGCTTATCCAAGAGACCCAGTACTTC
>-|-|TRBV19|TRBJ2-3
CASGHTDTQYF
TGTGCCAGTGGTCACACAGATACGCAGTATTTT
>-|-|TRBV14|TRBJ1-2
CASSQGGLQASNYGYTF
TGTGCCAGCAGCCAAGGAGGCCTGCAGGCCAGTAACTATGGCTACACCTTC
>few|TRBD2|TRBV27|TRBJ2-1
CASSLGGSEQFF
TGTGCCAGCAGTTTGGGCGGGAGCGAGCAGTTCTTC
>-|-|TRBV4-1|TRBJ1-5
CASSLGESNQPQHF
TGCGCCAGCAGTCTTGGGGAAAGCAATCAGCCCCAGCATTTT
>-|TRBD2|TRBV24-1|TRBJ2-1
CATSDTRASGGGGNEQFF
TGTGCCACCAGTGATACACGAGCTAGCGGGGGGGGCGGTAATGAGCAGTTCTTC
>-|TRBD2|TRBV5-1|TRBJ2-2
CASSQLAGDTGELFF
TGCGCCAGCAGCCAACTAGCGGGAGACACCGGGGAGCTGTTTTTT
>-|-|TRBV6-2/TRBV6-3|TRBJ1-1
CASSIGVFNTEAFF
TGTGCCAGCAGTATAGGGGTCTTCAACACTGAAGCTTTCTTT
>-|-|TRBV7-9|TRBJ1-1
CASRSNREGANTEAFF
TGTGCCAGCAGGTCGAACAGGGAAGGGGCGAACACTGAAGCTTTCTTT
>once|-|TRBV6-5|TRBJ2-7
CASRRKTYEQYF
TGTGCCAGCAGACGAAAAACGTACGAGCAGTACTTC
>few|-|TRBV27|TRBJ1-5
CASSLSRYSNQPQHF
TGTGCCAGCAGTTTGAGCCGGTATAGCAATCAGCCCCAGCATTTT
>-|-|TRBV6-5|TRBJ1-6
CASSYDQGDNSPLHF
TGTGCCAGCAGTTACGATCAGGGCGATAATTCACCCCTCCACTTT
>-|-|TRBV28|TRBJ1-2
CASFWRGDGYTF
TGTGCCAGCTTTTGGCGGGGGGATGGCTACACCTTC
>-|-|TRBV28|TRBJ2-2
CASSPLSNTGELFF
TGTGCCAGCAGCCCCCTTAGCAACACCGGGGAGCTGTTTTTT
>-|-|TRBV2|TRBJ2-5
CASKGSGRSETQYF
TGTGCCAGCAAGGGGTCGGGGAGGTCGGAGACCCAGTACTTC
>-|TRBD2|TRBV10-3|TRBJ2-3
CAINKGTSGSLMDTQYF
TGTGCCATCAACAAGGGGACTAGCGGGAGTTTAATGGATACGCAGTATTTT
>-|-|TRBV7-8|TRBJ1-2
CASSLDSGAATF
TGTGCCAGCAGCTTAGACTCAGGGGCAGCCACCTTC
>few|-|TRBV4-1|TRBJ2-7
CASSQVHTGYEQYF
TGCGCCAGCAGCCAGGTCCACACCGGCTACGAGCAGTACTTC
>-|-|TRBV7-9|TRBJ2-6
CASSLHGSGANVLTF
TGTGCCAGCAGCTTACACGGCTCTGGGGCCAACGTCCTGACTTTC
>-|-|TRBV12-3/TRBV12-4|TRBJ1-2
CASLRTEGYTF
TGTGCCAGCCTTAGGACGGAAGGCTACACCTTC
>once|-|TRBV7-3|TRBJ2-2
CASSPQTGLVTGELFF
TGTGCCAGCAGCCCGCAAACAGGGCTGGTAACCGGGGAGCTGTTTTTT
>-|-|TRBV28|TRBJ2-7
CASSLSGVRSYEQYF
TGTGCCAGCAGTTTATCCGGGGTTCGTTCCTACGAGCAGTACTTC
>-|-|TRBV11-2|TRBJ2-2
CASSLDRNTGELFF
TGTGCCAGCAGCTTAGACAGAAACACCGGGGAGCTGTTTTTT
>-|-|TRBV19|TRBJ2-3
CASRGGRNTDTQYF
TGTGCCAGCAGGGGGGGGCGTAACACAGATACGCAGTATTTT
>-|-|TRBV6-5|TRBJ2-7
CAGTTAYEQYF
TGTGCCGGAACTACAGCCTACGAGCAGTACTTC
>-|-|TRBV7-2|TRBJ1-1
CASTQGGGTEAFF
TGTGCCAGCACCCAGGGCGGCGGGACTGAAGCTTTCTTT